What follows describes a single T cell receptor beta chain. The specificity of this receptor is unknown. Within one base of it there is no much larger clone, and no base qualities were kept. Whole blood was collected in K2EDTA tubes by collaborating institutions according to the institutions' own protocols. For TCRbeta analysis, collaborators shipped samples as frozen whole blood, isolated PBMCs, or DNA extracted from either of those sample types. V gives up 6 bases and J gives up 7 bases, and the segment between their germline ends measures 9 bases. As encoded in the germline V gene, CDR1 is MNHEY while CDR2 is SVGEGT. The cysteine opens and the phenylalanine closes a CDR3 of 11 amino acids. Only the CDR3 DNA stays, 33 bases, in frame from base 1. TCRbeta CDR3 regions were amplified from genomic DNA using the immunoSEQ Assay, a bias-controlled multiplex PCR. In the original analysis: Within the assay, amplification of reference gene primers was used to estimate how many nucleated cells each sample contained. To quantify the absolute abundance of each unique TCRbeta CDR3 rearrangement, sequence reads were collapsed and filtered. For each sample, productive Simpson clonality was calculated as the square root of Simpson's diversity index over productive rearrangements. TCRdb re-hosts the immuneACCESS table, in-frame sequences only. Its copies lack some clones; in the studies checked, an unresolved V gene accounts for under half of them, and the cause for the rest is not known. That table is the source of V, J and clone size, and D and trimming were worked out from the DNA. In this sample the table shows about 58,000 clones, approximately 80% of which occur a single time. The top ten constitute approximately 30% of the sample.

These data originate in a study of blood T cell repertoires in COVID-19 (dated by TCRdb to the early 2020s). For the wider study: The collaborator samples originated in the United States, Italy and Spain and spanned the acute and convalescent phases of COVID-19. The material from the prospective study consisted of cDNA or gDNA derived from T cells, B-cell-depleted T cells, or PBMCs. Deeply sampled blood TCRbeta repertoires from subjects exposed to, actively infected with, or recovered from COVID-19 were included in the dataset. The repertoires were released in a freely available public database meant as a resource for research on the immune response to SARS-CoV-2. Samples came from the ongoing ImmuneRACE study (first 160 participants) plus 1,254 subjects from 6 global collaborators. The sample metadata nearly always contained a de-identified subject ID, COVID-19 status, age in years and sex. Where available, HLA class I and class II types were taken from metadata supplied by the sample provider and were not determined by assay-based typing. Here is what the overall study found, with its caveats: How much clinical and demographic metadata was included differed by source and by participant, and the metadata was provided uncurated.

The chain is assembled from TRBV6-2 or TRBV6-3 and TRBJ1-2; TRBD1 is possibly the D segment (6 matching bases). Sequenced: peripheral blood. The source is a human donor in a cohort sampled during active COVID-19. The CDR3 region has the sequence CASSGGPGYTF. The DNA is TGTGCCAGCAGCGGGGGCCCTGGCTACACCTTC.